One sample yielded the 32 T cell receptor beta chains listed below, sequenced in a study of Ad26.COV2.S vaccination and SARS-CoV-2 variants. As to treatment: approximately 18 received Ad26.COV2.S at low or high dose, single or two shots; five or six received placebo; per-sample allocation not given. At day 63 after the first vaccine or placebo injection, samples were drawn. Clones were read by immunoSEQ multiplex PCR, and TCRdb kept only the in-frame ones, dropping some. Among roughly 700,000 clones listed, 80% to 90% were seen once. The sequences come from peripheral blood, collected in a trial of Ad26.COV2.S vaccine versus placebo. These TCRs come from a person aged 18-60 years who received the Ad26.COV2.S COVID-19 vaccine or a placebo.

The chain joins TRBV10-2 to TRBJ2-5, with 8 bases fitting TRBD2. Germline V gene data show CDR1 as WSHSY and CDR2 as SAAADI. CDR3 length: 15 amino acids. V dropped 1 base and J dropped 5; count of bases not matched to a gene: 6. CDR3 DNA: TGCGCCAGCAGTGAGTTTAGGACTAGCTTGGAGACCCAGTACTTC. This translates into CASSEFRTSLETQYF.

This clone appeared a single time. V usage is TRBV5-1 and J usage is TRBJ2-7, with D perhaps being TRBD1 or TRBD2 (5 bases each). The CDR3 spans 14 residues. The V gene lost 0 bases and the J gene lost 6 bases, with 13 bases spanning the gap. In germline, CDR1 is SGHRS, CDR2 YFSETQ. The CDR3 nucleotides are TGCGCCAGCAGCTTGGGTGGGGGTGAGATCGAGCAGTACTTC. This sequence encodes CASSLGGGEIEQYF.

The V gene is TRBV7-3, the J gene TRBJ2-3, with 7 bases aligning to TRBD1. J lost 1 base, V lost 6 bases, and 7 bases had no gene match. In germline, CDR1 is SGHTA, CDR2 FQGTGA. This CDR3 spans 15 amino acids. The CDR3 DNA reads as TGTGCCAGCAGGTCACAGGGGATAGGCACAGATACGCAGTATTTT. This sequence encodes CASRSQGIGTDTQYF.

The chain carries TRBV29-1 and TRBJ2-2, with D perhaps TRBD2 (5 bases). The CDR3 is 14 residues long. Germline V gene sequence: CDR1 SQVTM, CDR2 ANQGSEA. V was trimmed by 0 bases and J by 5 bases, leaving 10 bases between them. The CDR3 DNA sequence: TGCAGCGTTGAAGATGGGCGAGGGACCGGGGAGCTGTTTTTT. Its protein product is CSVEDGRGTGELFF.

V and J are TRBV11-3 and TRBJ2-1; D is tentatively TRBD1 or TRBD2 (5 bases each). The length of the CDR3 is 16 residues. Germline CDR1 reads SGHNT; CDR2 reads YENEEA. Trimming left V 5 bases short and J 2 bases short, with 16 bases between. The CDR3 DNA reads TGTGCCAGCAGCCAGGCCGGGACGGCAACCTACAATGAGCAGTTCTTC. Protein: CASSQAGTATYNEQFF.

Details on this clone: An end of the junction does not agree with germline; a read error may underlie this. The genes are TRBV5-4 and TRBJ1-3, with D possibly matching TRBD1 (5 bases). The CDR3 is made up of 12 amino acids. Germline V gene data show CDR1 as SGHNT and CDR2 as YYREEE (reference sequence). CDR3 DNA sequence: TGTGCCAGCAGCTGGGGGGAAAACGCCATATATTTT. This codes for CASSWGENAIYF.

The V call is TRBV5-1, the J call TRBJ2-4, with TRBD2 as a possible D gene (7 bases). This CDR3 is 16 amino acids long. Germline V gene sequence: CDR1 SGHRS, CDR2 YFSETQ. V lost 0 bases to trimming and J lost 5 bases, with 15 bases between them. The CDR3 sequence is CASSLDAGATQNIQYF. The CDR3 DNA reads TGCGCCAGCAGCTTGGATGCGGGGGCGACACAAAACATTCAGTACTTC.

The rearrangement joins TRBV19 to TRBJ1-6; 9 bases line up with TRBD1. V shed 6 bases and J 6 bases; nucleotides not matched to a gene: 9. Per the germline V gene, CDR1 is LNHDA and CDR2 is SQIVND (reference sequence). This CDR3 comprises 16 residues. The CDR3 DNA sequence: TGTGCCAGTAGCCCCTTCCCGGGACAGGGTAATTCACCCCTCCACTTT. Protein sequence: CASSPFPGQGNSPLHF. The variable domain in full, with the rest retrieved from reference TRBV19 and TRBJ1-6, is DGGITQSPKYLFRKEGQNVTLSCEQNLNHDAMYWYRQDPGQGLRLIYYSQIVNDFQKGDIAEGYSVSREKKESFPLTVTSAQKNPTAFYLCASSPFPGQGNSPLHFGNGTRLTVT.

The V and J genes are TRBV5-1 and TRBJ1-6; the D gene is possibly TRBD1 (5 bases). The V end was cut by 5 bases, the J end by 11 bases, with 17 bases between. The CDR3 extends over 14 amino acids. In germline, CDR1 is SGHRS, CDR2 YFSETQ. The CDR3, as DNA: TGCGCCAGCAGTTCTACAGGAGTTCGTCCACCCCTCCACTTT. It yields the protein CASSSTGVRPPLHF.

The sample holds a few counts of this clone. The CDR3 loop reads CASSDPSSGDRPQHF. The CDR3 DNA sequence: TGCGCCAGCAGTGACCCCTCATCCGGGGACAGGCCCCAGCATTTT. The chain uses TRBV10-2 and TRBJ1-5; TRBD1 matches at 7 bases. With 3 bases clipped from V and 9 bases from J, the junction kept 11 bases outside the gene matches. CDR1 is WSHSY, CDR2 SAAADI, per germline. The CDR3 consists of 15 residues.

The CDR3, as DNA: TGTGCCAGCAGCACCGGGACAGGGGGATGGAAAAGGAGTGAAAAACTGTTTTTT. Protein product: CASSTGTGGWKRSEKLFF. This sequence joins TRBV5-6 and TRBJ1-4, with 11 bases lining up with TRBD1. Germline CDR1 and CDR2: SGHDT and YYEEEE. After removal of 4 bases from V and 7 bases from J, the junction contained 15 bases not matched to a gene. The CDR3 extends over 18 amino acids.

The chain uses TRBV5-8 and TRBJ1-4, with 8 positions matching TRBD1. The V gene's germline CDR1 is SGHTS and CDR2 YDEGEE. V trimming: 2 bases; J trimming: 0 bases; junction bases outside the gene matches: 3. This CDR3 is built from 16 residues. The CDR3 nucleotides read TGTGCCAGCAGCTTAGGACAGGGTCCAACTAATGAAAAACTGTTTTTT. Its translation: CASSLGQGPTNEKLFF.

This chain joins TRBV18 and TRBJ2-6; D is unresolved. The ends were cut back, 2 bases at V and 1 base at J, with 9 bases in the middle. Germline values: CDR1 KGHSH, CDR2 LQKENI. The CDR3 has 16 amino acids. CDR3 coding DNA: TGTGCCAGCTCACCAGAGGCGGTGTCTGGGGCCAACGTCCTGACTTTC. Protein sequence: CASSPEAVSGANVLTF. Full variable domain (missing parts from reference TRBV18 and TRBJ2-6): NAGVMQNPRHLVRRRGQEARLRCSPMKGHSHVYWYRQLPEEGLKFMVYLQKENIIDESGMPKERFSAEFPKEGPSILRIQQVVRGDSAAYFCASSPEAVSGANVLTFGAGSRLTVL.

This clone was recorded once. Written as DNA, the CDR3 is TGTGCCAGCAGCCAAGATTGGGGACTGTCCACAGATACGCAGTATTTT. Translated: CASSQDWGLSTDTQYF. The chain carries TRBV4-2 and TRBJ2-3, with D perhaps TRBD2 (6 bases). The CDR3 totals 16 residues. V was shortened by 0 bases and J by 2 bases, with 12 bases between the two germline ends. Germline CDR1 reads LGHNA; CDR2 reads YNFKEQ.

The rearrangement uses TRBV19 and TRBJ1-5; D might be TRBD1 (6 bases). Germline CDR1 LNHDA, CDR2 SQIVND (reference sequence). This CDR3 has 15 residues. V was shortened by 6 bases and J by 5 bases, with 17 bases between the two germline ends. The CDR3 here is CASRYGAQGYQPQHF. CDR3 sequence (DNA): TGTGCCAGTAGATATGGAGCCCAGGGGTATCAGCCCCAGCATTTT.

The gene calls are TRBV5-6 and TRBJ1-2, with 12 nucleotides matching TRBD1. This CDR3 is 13 amino acids long. Germline V gene lookup returns CDR1 SGHDT and CDR2 YYEEEE. With V trimmed by 7 bases and J by 7 bases, 5 bases remained unmatched. The CDR3 sequence is CASVRDRGRGYTF. The CDR3 DNA reads TGTGCCAGCGTCCGGGACAGGGGGCGTGGCTACACCTTC.

Comments on this clone: Distinct nucleotide sequences in the sample also encode this CDR3. The gene calls are TRBV2 and TRBJ2-7, with 7 bases identical to TRBD1. The CDR3 consists of 12 residues. Germline trimming cut 6 bases from V and 4 bases from J; bases unmatched to any gene: 3. CDR1 and CDR2 (germline): SNHLY, FYNNEI. The DNA of the CDR3 is TGTGCCAGCAGCCGGGACAGTTACGAGCAGTACTTC. It translates to CASSRDSYEQYF.

This chain connects TRBV4-3 to TRBJ1-2, with 7 bases fitting TRBD1. J was trimmed by 7 bases and V by 2 bases; bases with no gene match: 10. The CDR3 sequence is 15 residues long. From germline, CDR1 is LGHNA and CDR2 YSLEER. CDR3 sequence reads: CASSQPGAGDSGYTF. In DNA form, the CDR3 reads TGCGCCAGCAGCCAACCTGGGGCAGGGGACAGTGGCTACACCTTC.

The chain is built from TRBV19 and TRBJ2-5; 11 positions match TRBD1. Germline-derived CDR1 and CDR2 are LNHDA and SQIVND (reference sequence). The trim removed 4 bases at V and 4 bases at J, leaving 5 bases unmatched. CDR3 size: 15 residues. The CDR3 nucleotides are TGTGCCAGTAGTAGGCGGACAGGGGGCCGAGAGACCCAGTACTTC. Protein sequence: CASSRRTGGRETQYF.

CDR3: CASSYPLTGGTEAFF. Here the CDR3 DNA reads TGTGCCAGCAGTTACCCCCTAACAGGGGGCACTGAAGCTTTCTTT. The chain carries TRBV6-5 and TRBJ1-1, with 8 positions matching TRBD1. J lost 4 bases, V lost 2 bases, and 6 bases had no gene match. CDR3 length: 15 residues. The germline gives CDR1 MNHEY, CDR2 SVGAGI.

The rearrangement links TRBV5-1 to TRBJ2-1, with 7 positions matching TRBD2. CDR3 length: 16 amino acids. Germline V gene sequence: CDR1 SGHRS, CDR2 YFSETQ. After removal of 6 bases from V and 2 bases from J, the junction contained 11 bases not matched to a gene. This chain's CDR3 is CASTEGGGSPYNEQFF. The CDR3 DNA is TGCGCCAGCACCGAGGGAGGCGGGAGTCCCTACAATGAGCAGTTCTTC.

The CDR3 nucleotides read TGTGCCAGCAGGCTGGGACAGCCCGGTCGTCATGAGCAGTTCTTC. Its translation is CASRLGQPGRHEQFF. This chain joins TRBV6-5 and TRBJ2-1; 7 nucleotides align to TRBD1. The CDR3 has 15 residues. Germline V gene data show CDR1 as MNHEY and CDR2 as SVGAGI. V gave up 6 bases and J gave up 8 bases; unmatched junction bases: 13.

Only a few counts were recorded for this clone. The chain joins TRBV2 to TRBJ2-2, with D unresolved. V gave up 6 bases and J gave up 3 bases, with 8 bases separating them. The germline V gene encodes CDR1 SNHLY and CDR2 FYNNEI. The CDR3 is 13 residues long. CDR3 DNA: TGTGCCAGCAGGCCTGAGGACACCGGGGAGCTGTTTTTT. Translation gives CASRPEDTGELFF.

The chain has TRBV7-9 and TRBJ1-5, with a possible D match to TRBD1 (6 bases). The germline V and J ends were trimmed by 4 bases and 3 bases, with 10 bases remaining between them. The CDR3 has 14 amino acids. Germline V gene lookup returns CDR1 SEHNR and CDR2 FQNEAQ (reference sequence). The CDR3 DNA reads as TGTGCCAGCAGCTCACAGGGAATCAATCAGCCCCAGCATTTT. This sequence encodes CASSSQGINQPQHF.

Only a few counts were recorded for this clone. The gene calls are TRBV29-1 and TRBJ1-2, with a possible D match to TRBD1 (5 bases). V shed 4 bases and J shed 8 bases, with 14 bases lying between them. This CDR3 has 12 amino acids. Germline lookup yields CDR1 SQVTM and CDR2 ANQGSEA. The CDR3 region is CSVGDSGGGYTF. The CDR3 DNA reads as TGCAGCGTTGGAGACAGCGGGGGAGGCTACACCTTC.

This clone is a singleton in its sample. The rearrangement links TRBV4-1 to TRBJ2-3; 12 bases agree with TRBD2. With V trimmed by 0 bases and J by 5 bases, 6 bases remained unmatched. The CDR3 runs 17 residues. Germline V lookup: CDR1 MGHRA, CDR2 YSYEKL. The DNA for the CDR3 is TGCGCCAGCAGCCAAGAGTCTAGCGGGGGGGACGGAGATACGCAGTATTTT. It is translated as CASSQESSGGDGDTQYF.

The chain has TRBV30 and TRBJ1-6, with D unclear. The germline V and J ends were trimmed by 1 base and 0 bases, with 7 bases remaining between them. CDR1 is GTSNPN and CDR2 is SVGIG in the germline V gene (reference sequence). CDR3 size: 15 residues. CDR3 sequence (DNA): TGTGCCTGGAGTGACGGTAGCTCCTATAATTCACCCCTCCACTTT. It encodes CAWSDGSSYNSPLHF.

This clone has just a few counts. The V and J genes are TRBV12-3 or TRBV12-4 and TRBJ2-5; maybe TRBD1 (5 bases). The V and J ends lost 7 bases and 4 bases respectively, with 13 bases between them. This CDR3 spans 13 amino acids. CDR3 nucleotides: TGTGCCAGCACCTTGACAGTCGGAGAGACCCAGTACTTC. Translated: CASTLTVGETQYF.

This clone has just one count. The V gene is TRBV5-1, the J gene TRBJ1-5, with unresolved D. The CDR3 loop spans 15 amino acids. The V and J ends lost 4 bases and 2 bases respectively, with 13 bases between them. Germline V CDR1 and CDR2: SGHRS, YFSETQ. CDR3 DNA sequence: TGCGCCAGCAGCCCACATTCGGAGGGCAATCAGCCCCAGCATTTT. Translating it yields CASSPHSEGNQPQHF.

The CDR3 loop reads CASSPGGFYGYTF. The DNA for the CDR3 is TGCGCCAGCAGCCCAGGGGGGTTCTATGGCTACACCTTC. The chain uses TRBV4-3 and TRBJ1-2; 7 bases map to TRBD1. CDR3 length equals 13 residues. From germline, CDR1 is LGHNA and CDR2 YSLEER. V lost 4 bases and J lost 4; bases outside the gene matches: 3.

This chain uses TRBV27 with TRBJ2-7; maybe TRBD1 (6 bases). The germline CDR1 and CDR2 sequences are MNHEY and SMNVEV (reference sequence). V dropped 6 bases and J dropped 3 bases, with 18 bases sitting between them. CDR3 length: 15 residues. CDR3 amino acids: CASSLGGHQYYEQYF. The CDR3 DNA reads as TGTGCCAGCAGCCTAGGGGGACACCAATACTACGAGCAGTACTTC.

The gene calls are TRBV7-3 and TRBJ1-6; possible D gene TRBD1, 5 bases. This CDR3 has 16 amino acids. V lost 2 bases to trimming and J lost 6 bases, with 14 bases between them. Germline-derived CDR1 and CDR2 are SGHTA and FQGTGA. DNA for the CDR3: TGTGCCAGCAGCTTATTGGGGGGATCCACTAATTCACCCCTCCACTTT. Translation: CASSLLGGSTNSPLHF.